The TCR beta chain under discussion was sequenced for a study of T cells in Graves' hyperthyroidism and ophthalmopathy. About the research overall: Upon initial diagnosis and before any treatment, peripheral blood was collected. Whole-study results and caveats: In the analysis, a 13 V-J model separated ophthalmopathy from stable hyperthyroidism.

Lactation, pregnancy, other autoimmune disease or uncontrolled infection excluded patients. The PBMCs were sourced from fresh peripheral blood (more than 8.5 ml). Germline V gene data show CDR1 as SGHAT and CDR2 as FQNNGV. Trimming removed 2 bases at V and 12 bases at J, with 11 bases between. This CDR3 has 12 amino acids. Authors of the study amplified TCR beta CDR3 regions from RNA transcripts. In the first-round RT-PCR of the TCR CDR3, the HTBI primer set was used. TCRdb redid the calling of the multiplex PCR reads with MiXCR, one entry per CDR3 protein. Of approximately 630,000 distinct CDR3 sequences listed, under 20% are singletons. This clonotype came up many times. Its antigen remains unknown.

The specimen was blood. The chain couples TRBV11-2 to TRBJ2-1; maybe TRBD2 (6 bases). The receptor was isolated from a young woman with Graves' hyperthyroidism. This chain's CDR3 is CASSLPGTSQFF. DNA for the CDR3: TGTGCCAGCAGCTTACCCGGGACTTCGCAGTTCTTC.